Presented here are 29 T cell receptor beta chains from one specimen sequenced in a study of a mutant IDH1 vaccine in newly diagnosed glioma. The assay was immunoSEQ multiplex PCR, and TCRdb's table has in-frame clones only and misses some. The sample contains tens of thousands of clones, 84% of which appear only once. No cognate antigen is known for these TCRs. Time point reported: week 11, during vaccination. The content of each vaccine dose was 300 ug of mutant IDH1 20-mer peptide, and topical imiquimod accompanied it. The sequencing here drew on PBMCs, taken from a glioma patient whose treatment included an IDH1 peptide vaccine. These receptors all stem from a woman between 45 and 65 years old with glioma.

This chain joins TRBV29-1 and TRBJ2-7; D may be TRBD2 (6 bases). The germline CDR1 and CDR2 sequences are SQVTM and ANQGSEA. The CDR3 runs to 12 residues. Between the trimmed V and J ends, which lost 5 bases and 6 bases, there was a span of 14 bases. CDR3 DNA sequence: TGCAGCGTTCCCGGAGGGCCCGCCGAGCAGTACTTC. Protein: CSVPGGPAEQYF.

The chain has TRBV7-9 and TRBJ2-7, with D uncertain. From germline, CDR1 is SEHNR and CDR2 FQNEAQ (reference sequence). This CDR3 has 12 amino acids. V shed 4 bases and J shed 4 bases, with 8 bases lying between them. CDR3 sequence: CASSSYPYEQYF. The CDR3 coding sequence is TGTGCCAGCAGCTCCTACCCGTACGAGCAGTACTTC.

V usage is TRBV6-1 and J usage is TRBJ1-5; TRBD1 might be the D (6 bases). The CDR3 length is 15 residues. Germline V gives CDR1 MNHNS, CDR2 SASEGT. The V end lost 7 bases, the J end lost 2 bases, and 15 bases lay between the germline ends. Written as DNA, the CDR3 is TGTGCCAGCAAAGAACAGGGTCGGGGCAATCAGCCCCAGCATTTT. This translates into CASKEQGRGNQPQHF.

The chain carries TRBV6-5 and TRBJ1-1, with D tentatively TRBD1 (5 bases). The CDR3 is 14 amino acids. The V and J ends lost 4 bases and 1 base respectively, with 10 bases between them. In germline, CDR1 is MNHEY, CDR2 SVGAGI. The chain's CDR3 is CASSWGTTNTEAFF. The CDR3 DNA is TGTGCCAGCAGTTGGGGGACCACGAACACTGAAGCTTTCTTT.

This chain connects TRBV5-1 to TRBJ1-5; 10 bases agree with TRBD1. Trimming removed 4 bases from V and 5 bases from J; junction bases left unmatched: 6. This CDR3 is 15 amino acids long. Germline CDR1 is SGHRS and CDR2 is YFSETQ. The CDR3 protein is CASSTSGQGDQPQHF. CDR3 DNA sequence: TGCGCCAGCAGCACATCAGGACAGGGGGATCAGCCCCAGCATTTT.

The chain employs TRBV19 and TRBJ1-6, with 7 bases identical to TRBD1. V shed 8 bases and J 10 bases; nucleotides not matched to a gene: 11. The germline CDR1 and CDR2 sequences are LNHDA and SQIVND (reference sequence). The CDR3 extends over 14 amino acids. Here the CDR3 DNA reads TGTGCCAGTGGACGACAGGGCGAGGGGTCACCCCTCCACTTT. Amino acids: CASGRQGEGSPLHF.

CDR3: CSARGSETQYF. Written as DNA, the CDR3 is TGCAGTGCTAGGGGCTCTGAGACCCAGTACTTC. The gene calls are TRBV20-1 and TRBJ2-5; D unclear. Germline V gives CDR1 DFQATT, CDR2 SNEGSKA (reference sequence). The V end was cut by 3 bases, the J end by 5 bases, with 7 bases between. The CDR3 contains 11 residues.

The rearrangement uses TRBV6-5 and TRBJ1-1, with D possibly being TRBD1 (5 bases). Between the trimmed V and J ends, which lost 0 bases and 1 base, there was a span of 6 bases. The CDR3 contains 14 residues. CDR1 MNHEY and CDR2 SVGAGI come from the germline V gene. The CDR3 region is CASSYSGGNTEAFF. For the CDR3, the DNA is TGTGCCAGCAGTTACTCGGGGGGGAACACTGAAGCTTTCTTT.

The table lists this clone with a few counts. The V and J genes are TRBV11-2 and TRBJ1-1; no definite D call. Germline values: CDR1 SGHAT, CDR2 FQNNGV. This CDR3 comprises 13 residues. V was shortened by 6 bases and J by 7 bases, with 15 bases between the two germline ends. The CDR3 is CASSHGIHGEAFF. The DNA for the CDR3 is TGTGCCAGCAGTCATGGAATCCACGGTGAAGCTTTCTTT.

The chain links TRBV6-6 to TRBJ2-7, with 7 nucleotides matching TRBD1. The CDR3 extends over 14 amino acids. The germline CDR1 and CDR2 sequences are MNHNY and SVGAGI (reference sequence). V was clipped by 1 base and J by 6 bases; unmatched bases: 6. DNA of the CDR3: TGTGCCAGCAGTTACTACGGACAGGCGGCCGAGCAGTACTTC. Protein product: CASSYYGQAAEQYF.

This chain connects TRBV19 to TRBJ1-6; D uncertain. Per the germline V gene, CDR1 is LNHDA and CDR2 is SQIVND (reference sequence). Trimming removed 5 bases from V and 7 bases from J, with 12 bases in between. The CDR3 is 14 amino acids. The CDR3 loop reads CASSFRDYNSPLHF. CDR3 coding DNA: TGTGCCAGTAGTTTCCGGGATTACAATTCACCCCTCCACTTT. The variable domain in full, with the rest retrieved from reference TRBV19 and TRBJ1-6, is DGGITQSPKYLFRKEGQNVTLSCEQNLNHDAMYWYRQDPGQGLRLIYYSQIVNDFQKGDIAEGYSVSREKKESFPLTVTSAQKNPTAFYLCASSFRDYNSPLHFGNGTRLTVT.

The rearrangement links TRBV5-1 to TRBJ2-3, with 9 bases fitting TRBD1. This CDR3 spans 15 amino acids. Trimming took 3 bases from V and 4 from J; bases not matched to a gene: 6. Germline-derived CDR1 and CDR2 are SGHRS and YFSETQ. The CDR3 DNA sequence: TGCGCCAGCAGCTCCGGGGACAGGGCGGCAGATACGCAGTATTTT. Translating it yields CASSSGDRAADTQYF.

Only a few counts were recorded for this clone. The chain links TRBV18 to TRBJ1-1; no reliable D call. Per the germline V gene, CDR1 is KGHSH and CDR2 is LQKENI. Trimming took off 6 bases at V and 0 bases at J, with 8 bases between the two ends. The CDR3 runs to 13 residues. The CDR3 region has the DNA TGTGCCAGCTCGCCCCCTATGAACACTGAAGCTTTCTTT. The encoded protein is CASSPPMNTEAFF.

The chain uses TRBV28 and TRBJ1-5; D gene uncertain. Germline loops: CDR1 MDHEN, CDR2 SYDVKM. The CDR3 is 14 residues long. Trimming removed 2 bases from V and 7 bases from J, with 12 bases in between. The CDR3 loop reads CASSLMDPAQPQHF. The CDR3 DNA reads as TGTGCCAGCAGTTTAATGGACCCCGCCCAGCCCCAGCATTTT. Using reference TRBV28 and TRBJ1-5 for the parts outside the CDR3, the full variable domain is DVKVTQSSRYLVKRTGEKVFLECVQDMDHENMFWYRQDPGLGLRLIYFSYDVKMKEKGDIPEGYSVSREKKERFSLILESASTNQTSMYLCASSLMDPAQPQHFGDGTRLSIL.

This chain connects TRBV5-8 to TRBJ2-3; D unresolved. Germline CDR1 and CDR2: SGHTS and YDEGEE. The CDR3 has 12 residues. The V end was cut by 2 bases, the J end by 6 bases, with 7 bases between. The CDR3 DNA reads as TGTGCCAGCAGCTTAACCGGGGATACGCAGTATTTT. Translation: CASSLTGDTQYF.

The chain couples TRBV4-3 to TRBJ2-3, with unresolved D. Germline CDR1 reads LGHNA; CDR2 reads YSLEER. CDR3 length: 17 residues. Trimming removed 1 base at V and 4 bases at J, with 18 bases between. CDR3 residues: CASSQGRPGLVSDTQYF. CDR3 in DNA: TGCGCCAGCAGCCAAGGCAGACCGGGCTTAGTTTCAGATACGCAGTATTTT.

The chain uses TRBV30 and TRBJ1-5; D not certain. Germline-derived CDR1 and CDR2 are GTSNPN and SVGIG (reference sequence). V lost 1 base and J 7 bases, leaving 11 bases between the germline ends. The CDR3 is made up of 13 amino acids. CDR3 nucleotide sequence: TGTGCCTGGAGTGACCAAGTCGGACAGCCCCAGCATTTT. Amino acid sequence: CAWSDQVGQPQHF.

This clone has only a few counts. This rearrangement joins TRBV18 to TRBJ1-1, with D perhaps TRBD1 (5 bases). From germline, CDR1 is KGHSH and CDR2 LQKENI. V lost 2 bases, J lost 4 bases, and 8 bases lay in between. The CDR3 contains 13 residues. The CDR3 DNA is TGTGCCAGCTCACCAGCAGGGACCACTGAAGCTTTCTTT. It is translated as CASSPAGTTEAFF.

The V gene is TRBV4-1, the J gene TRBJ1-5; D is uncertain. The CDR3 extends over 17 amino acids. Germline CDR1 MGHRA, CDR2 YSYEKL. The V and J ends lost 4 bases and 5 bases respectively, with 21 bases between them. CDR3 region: CASSRYFKRGEDQPQHF. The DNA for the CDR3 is TGCGCCAGCAGCCGATACTTCAAACGGGGTGAGGATCAGCCCCAGCATTTT.

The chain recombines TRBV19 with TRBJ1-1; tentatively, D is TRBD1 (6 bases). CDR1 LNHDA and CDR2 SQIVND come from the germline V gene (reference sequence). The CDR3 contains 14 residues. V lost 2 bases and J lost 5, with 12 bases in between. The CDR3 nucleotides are TGTGCCAGTAGTATAAGGGGGGGAAGAACTGAAGCTTTCTTT. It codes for CASSIRGGRTEAFF.

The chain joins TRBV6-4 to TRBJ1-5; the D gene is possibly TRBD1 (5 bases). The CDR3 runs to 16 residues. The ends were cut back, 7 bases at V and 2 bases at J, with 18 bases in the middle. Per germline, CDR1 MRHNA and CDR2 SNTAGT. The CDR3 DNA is TGTGCCAGCATCCAGGGTTGTCGCTCGGGCAATCAGCCCCAGCATTTT. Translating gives CASIQGCRSGNQPQHF.

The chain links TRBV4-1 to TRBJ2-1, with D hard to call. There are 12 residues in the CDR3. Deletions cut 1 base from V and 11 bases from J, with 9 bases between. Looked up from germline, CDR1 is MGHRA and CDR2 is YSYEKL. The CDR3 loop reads CASSQAGRQQFF. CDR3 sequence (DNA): TGCGCCAGCAGCCAAGCGGGCAGACAGCAGTTCTTC.

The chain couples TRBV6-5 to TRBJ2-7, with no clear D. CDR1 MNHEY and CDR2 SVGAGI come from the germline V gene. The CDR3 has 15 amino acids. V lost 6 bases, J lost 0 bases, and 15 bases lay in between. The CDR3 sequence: CASRPTLQHSYEQYF. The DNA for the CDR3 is TGTGCCAGCAGACCCACTTTACAGCACTCCTACGAGCAGTACTTC.

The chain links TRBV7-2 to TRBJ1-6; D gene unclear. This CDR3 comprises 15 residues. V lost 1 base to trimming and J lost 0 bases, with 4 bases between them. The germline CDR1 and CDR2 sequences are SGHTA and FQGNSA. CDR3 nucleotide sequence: TGTGCCAGCAGCTTAGACAGCTCCTATAATTCACCCCTCCACTTT. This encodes CASSLDSSYNSPLHF.

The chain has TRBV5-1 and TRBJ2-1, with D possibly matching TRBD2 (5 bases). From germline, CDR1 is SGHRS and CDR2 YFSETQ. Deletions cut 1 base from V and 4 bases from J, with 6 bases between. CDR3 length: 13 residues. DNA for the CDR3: TGCGCCAGCAGCTTGTCGGGATACAATGAGCAGTTCTTC. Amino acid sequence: CASSLSGYNEQFF.

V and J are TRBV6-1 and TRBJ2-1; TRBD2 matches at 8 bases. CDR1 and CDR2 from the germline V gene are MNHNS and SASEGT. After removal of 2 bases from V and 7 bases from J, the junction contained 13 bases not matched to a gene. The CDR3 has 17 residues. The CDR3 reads CASSEWGNGGGRNEQFF. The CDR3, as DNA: TGTGCCAGCAGTGAATGGGGTAACGGGGGGGGCCGGAATGAGCAGTTCTTC.

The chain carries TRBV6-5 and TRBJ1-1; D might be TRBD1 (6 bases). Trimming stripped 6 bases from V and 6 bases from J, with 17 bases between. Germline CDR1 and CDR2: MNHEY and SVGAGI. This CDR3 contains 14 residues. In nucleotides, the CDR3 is TGTGCCAGCAGACCCTTGGGACAAACCCCTGAAGCTTTCTTT. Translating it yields CASRPLGQTPEAFF.

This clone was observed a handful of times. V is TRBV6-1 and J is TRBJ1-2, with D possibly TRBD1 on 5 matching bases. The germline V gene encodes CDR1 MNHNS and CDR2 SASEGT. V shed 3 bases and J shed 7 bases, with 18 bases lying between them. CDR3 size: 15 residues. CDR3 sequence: CASSDLFQSGFGYTF. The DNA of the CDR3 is TGTGCCAGCAGTGACTTATTCCAGTCAGGGTTTGGCTACACCTTC.

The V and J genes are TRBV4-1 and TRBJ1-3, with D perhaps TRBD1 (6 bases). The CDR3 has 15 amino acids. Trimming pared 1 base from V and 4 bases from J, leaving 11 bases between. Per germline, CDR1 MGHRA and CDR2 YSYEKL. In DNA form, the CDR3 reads TGCGCCAGCAGCCAAGTAGGGACACCCGGAAACACCATATATTTT. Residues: CASSQVGTPGNTIYF.